The sequence of this TCR beta chain was determined in a study of PD-1 blockade in classical Hodgkin lymphoma. Germline V gene data show CDR1 as KGHSH and CDR2 as LQKENI. The CDR3 is 16 residues long. V lost 4 bases and J lost 5; bases outside the gene matches: 6. Study-level results: By C4D1, CD4+ diversity increased significantly, especially in complete responders.

Details on this clone: The antigen is undetermined.

Exposure to brentuximab vedotin varied, and each patient had relapsed following autologous stem cell transplantation. Produced via immunoSEQ multiplex PCR; TCRdb's table is partial and in-frame only. The sample has approximately 99,000 clones, 80% to 90% seen once. This specimen was peripheral blood mononuclear cells (PBMCs), taken before the second cycle of nivolumab. The J gene is TRBJ2-1, the V gene TRBV18; TRBD2 matches 12 bases. The source is a human donor with classical Hodgkin lymphoma. The DNA for the CDR3 is TGTGCCAGCTCACTCGGACTAGCGGGATGGGACAATGAGCAGTTCTTC. The encoded protein is CASSLGLAGWDNEQFF. The entire variable domain, with the rest obtained from reference TRBV18 and TRBJ2-1, is as follows: NAGVMQNPRHLVRRRGQEARLRCSPMKGHSHVYWYRQLPEEGLKFMVYLQKENIIDESGMPKERFSAEFPKEGPSILRIQQVVRGDSAAYFCASSLGLAGWDNEQFFGPGTRLTVL.